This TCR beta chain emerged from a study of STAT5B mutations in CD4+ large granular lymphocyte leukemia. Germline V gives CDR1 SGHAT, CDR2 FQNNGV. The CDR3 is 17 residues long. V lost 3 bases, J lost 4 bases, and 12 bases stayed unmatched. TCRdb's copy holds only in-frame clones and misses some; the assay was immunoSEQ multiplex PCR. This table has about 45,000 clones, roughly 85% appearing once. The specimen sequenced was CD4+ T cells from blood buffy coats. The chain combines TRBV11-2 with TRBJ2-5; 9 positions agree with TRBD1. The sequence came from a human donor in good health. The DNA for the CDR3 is TGTGCCAGCAGCTTGTCCCCAGGGACAGGGTATGCAGAGACCCAGTACTTC. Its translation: CASSLSPGTGYAETQYF.